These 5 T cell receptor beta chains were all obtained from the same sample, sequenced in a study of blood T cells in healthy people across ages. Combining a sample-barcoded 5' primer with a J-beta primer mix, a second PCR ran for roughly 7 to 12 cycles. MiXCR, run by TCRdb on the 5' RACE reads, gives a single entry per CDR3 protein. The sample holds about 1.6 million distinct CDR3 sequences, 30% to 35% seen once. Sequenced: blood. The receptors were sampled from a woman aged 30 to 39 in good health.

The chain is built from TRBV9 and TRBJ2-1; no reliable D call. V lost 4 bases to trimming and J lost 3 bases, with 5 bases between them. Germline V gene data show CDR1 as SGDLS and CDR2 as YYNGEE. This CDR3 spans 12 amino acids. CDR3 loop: CASSTVYNEQFF. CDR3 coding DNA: TGTGCCAGCAGCACAGTCTACAATGAGCAGTTCTTC.

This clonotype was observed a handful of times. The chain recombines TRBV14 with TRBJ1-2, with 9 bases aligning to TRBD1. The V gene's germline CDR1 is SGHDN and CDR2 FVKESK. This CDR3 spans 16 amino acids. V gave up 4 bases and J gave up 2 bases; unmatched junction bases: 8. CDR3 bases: TGTGCCAGCAGCCCTCGTCCCGGGACAGGGAACTATGGCTACACCTTC. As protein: CASSPRPGTGNYGYTF.

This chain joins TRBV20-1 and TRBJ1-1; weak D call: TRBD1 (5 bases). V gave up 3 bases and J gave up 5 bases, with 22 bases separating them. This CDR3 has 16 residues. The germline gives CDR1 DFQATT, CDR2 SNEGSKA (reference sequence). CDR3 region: CSASEAGDYAVTEAFF. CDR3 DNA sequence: TGCAGTGCTAGCGAGGCGGGGGACTACGCGGTAACTGAAGCTTTCTTT.

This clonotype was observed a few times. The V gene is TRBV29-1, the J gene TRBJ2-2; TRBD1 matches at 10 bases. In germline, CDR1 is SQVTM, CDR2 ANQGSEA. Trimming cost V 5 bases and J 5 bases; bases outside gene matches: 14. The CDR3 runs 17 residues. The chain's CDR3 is CSVRHNWGQGLTGELFF. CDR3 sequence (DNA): TGCAGCGTTCGGCACAACTGGGGACAGGGGCTAACCGGGGAGCTGTTTTTT.

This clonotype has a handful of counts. The CDR3 bases are TGTGCCAGCAATGCAGCGGGAGGGGGAACAGATACGCAGTATTTT. Amino acid sequence: CASNAAGGGTDTQYF. This rearrangement joins TRBV28 to TRBJ2-3; 10 positions match TRBD2. This CDR3 has 15 amino acids. V was pared by 7 bases and J by 3 bases, with 7 bases of the junction left unmatched. Germline CDR1 reads MDHEN; CDR2 reads SYDVKM.